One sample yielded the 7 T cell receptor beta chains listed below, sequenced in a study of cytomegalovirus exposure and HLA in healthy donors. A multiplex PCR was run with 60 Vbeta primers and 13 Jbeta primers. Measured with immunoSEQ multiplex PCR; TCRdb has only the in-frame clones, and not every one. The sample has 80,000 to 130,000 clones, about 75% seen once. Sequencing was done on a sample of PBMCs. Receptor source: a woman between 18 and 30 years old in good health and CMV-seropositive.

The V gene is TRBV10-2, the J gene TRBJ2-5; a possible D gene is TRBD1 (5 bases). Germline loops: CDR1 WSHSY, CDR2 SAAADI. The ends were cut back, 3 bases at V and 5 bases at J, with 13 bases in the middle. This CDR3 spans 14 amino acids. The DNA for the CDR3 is TGCGCCAGCAGTGAACGTAGCAGGGCTGAGACCCAGTACTTC. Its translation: CASSERSRAETQYF.

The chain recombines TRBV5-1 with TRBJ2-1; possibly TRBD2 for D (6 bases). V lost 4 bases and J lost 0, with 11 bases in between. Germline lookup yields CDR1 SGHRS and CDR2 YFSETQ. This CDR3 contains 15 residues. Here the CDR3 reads CASSRDSSSYNEQFF. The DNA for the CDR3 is TGCGCCAGCAGCCGGGACTCAAGCTCCTACAATGAGCAGTTCTTC. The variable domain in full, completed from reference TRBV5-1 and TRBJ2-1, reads KAGVTQTPRYLIKTRGQQVTLSCSPISGHRSVSWYQQTPGQGLQFLFEYFSETQRNKGNFPGRFSGRQFSNSRSEMNVSTLELGDSALYLCASSRDSSSYNEQFFGPGTRLTVL.

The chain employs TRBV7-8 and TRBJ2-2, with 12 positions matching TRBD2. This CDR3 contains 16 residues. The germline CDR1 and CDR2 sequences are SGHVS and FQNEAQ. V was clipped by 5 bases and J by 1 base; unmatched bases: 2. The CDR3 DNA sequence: TGTGCCAGCAGCAAACTAGCGGGAGGGAACACCGGGGAGCTGTTTTTT. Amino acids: CASSKLAGGNTGELFF.

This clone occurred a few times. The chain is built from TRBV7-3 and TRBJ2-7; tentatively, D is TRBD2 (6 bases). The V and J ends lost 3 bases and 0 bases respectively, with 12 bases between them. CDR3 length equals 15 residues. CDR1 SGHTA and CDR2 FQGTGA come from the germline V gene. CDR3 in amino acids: CASSFLGGSSYEQYF. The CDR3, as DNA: TGTGCCAGCAGCTTTTTAGGAGGGTCCTCCTACGAGCAGTACTTC.

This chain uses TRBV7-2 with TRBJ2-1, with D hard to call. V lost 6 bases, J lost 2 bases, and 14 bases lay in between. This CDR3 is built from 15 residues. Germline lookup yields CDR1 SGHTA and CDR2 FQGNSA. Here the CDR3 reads CASRSSRNPYNEQFF. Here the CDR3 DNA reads TGTGCCAGCAGATCCTCGAGGAACCCCTACAATGAGCAGTTCTTC.

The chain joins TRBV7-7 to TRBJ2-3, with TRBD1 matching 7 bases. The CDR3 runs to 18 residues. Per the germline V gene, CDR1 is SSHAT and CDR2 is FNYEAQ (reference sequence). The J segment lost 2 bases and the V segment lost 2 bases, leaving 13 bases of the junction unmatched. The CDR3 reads CASSLYPWTGPTTDTQYF. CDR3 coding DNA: TGTGCCAGCAGCTTATACCCCTGGACAGGCCCCACCACAGATACGCAGTATTTT.

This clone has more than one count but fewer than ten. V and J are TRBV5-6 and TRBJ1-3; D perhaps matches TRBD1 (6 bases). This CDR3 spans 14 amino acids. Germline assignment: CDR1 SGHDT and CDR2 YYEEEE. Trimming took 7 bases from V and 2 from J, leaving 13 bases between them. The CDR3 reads CASYARGTGNTIYF. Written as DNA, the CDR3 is TGTGCCAGCTATGCCAGGGGAACTGGAAACACCATATATTTT.